This is a list of T cell receptor beta chains from one sample in a study of cytomegalovirus exposure and HLA in healthy donors. The data were produced by immunoSEQ multiplex PCR, yet TCRdb's version contains in-frame clones alone and is incomplete. This table has approximately 300,000 clones, roughly 90% appearing once. The source material was PBMCs. The receptors shown here come from a woman younger than 30 in good health and CMV-seronegative. Both conserved end residues are part of each CDR3. The order of the fields is clone size, V gene, D gene, J gene, CDR3 DNA, CDR3 protein. The D gene is left open where the match is weak. For some rows the clone size is stated as once, few or many, or as a class when expanded; others skip it.

>.|TRBV6-5|.|TRBJ1-4
TGTGCCAGCAGTTACGAACAGACGAATGAAAAACTGTTTTTT
CASSYEQTNEKLFF
>.|TRBV5-1|TRBD1|TRBJ1-1
TGCGCCAGCAGCTTGGATGCGGGACAGGGTGAAGCTTTCTTT
CASSLDAGQGEAFF
>.|TRBV6-5|.|TRBJ1-1
TGTGCCAGCAGTTACTCCCAATTCACCGGTGAAGCTTTCTTT
CASSYSQFTGEAFF
>.|TRBV13|TRBD2|TRBJ2-7
TGTGCCAGCAGCCTCACTTGGACTAGCTCCCACGAGCAGTACTTC
CASSLTWTSSHEQYF
>.|TRBV4-1|.|TRBJ2-1
TGCGCCAGCAGCCAAGGATTGGGACTTGAATACAATGAGCAGTTCTTC
CASSQGLGLEYNEQFF
>.|TRBV15|.|TRBJ2-2
TGTGCCACCAGCAGCTCGGCCGGGGAGCTGTTTTTT
CATSSSAGELFF
>.|TRBV9|TRBD2|TRBJ2-1
TGTGCCAGCAGCCCCGGGACTAACCTTAAAAATGAGCAGTTCTTC
CASSPGTNLKNEQFF
>few|TRBV7-2|.|TRBJ2-5
TGTGCCAGCAGCTTAGTGGGGGGAGAGACCCAGTACTTC
CASSLVGGETQYF
>once|TRBV7-2|TRBD2|TRBJ2-1
TGTGCCAGCAGCTTTAGCGGGAGCGGGGGCAATGAGCAGTTCTTC
CASSFSGSGGNEQFF
>.|TRBV19|TRBD2|TRBJ2-3
TGTGCCAGTAGAACGGGACTAGCGGGACCAGATACGCAGTATTTT
CASRTGLAGPDTQYF
>.|TRBV18|.|TRBJ2-5
TGTGCCAGCTCACAAACAGGTCGAGAGACCCAGTACTTC
CASSQTGRETQYF
>.|TRBV5-4|TRBD1|TRBJ2-3
TGTGCCAGCAGTCTAGGGGGCGGGAGCACAGATACGCAGTATTTT
CASSLGGGSTDTQYF
>.|TRBV7-2|.|TRBJ1-2
TGTGCCAGCAGCACCCGACAGATATCCTTCACCTTC
CASSTRQISFTF
>.|TRBV5-1|TRBD2|TRBJ2-7
TGCGCCAGCACCCCAGGAGAGAGCGGGAGAGGTTACGAGCAGTACTTC
CASTPGESGRGYEQYF
>.|TRBV2|.|TRBJ1-2
TGTGCCAGCAGTGAGAATCCCAGGGGCTATGGCTACACCTTC
CASSENPRGYGYTF
>.|TRBV5-1|TRBD1|TRBJ2-7
TGCGCCAGCAGTCGAGAGACAGGGACCTTCTACGAGCAGTACTTC
CASSRETGTFYEQYF
>.|TRBV4-1|TRBD2|TRBJ2-5
TGCGCCAGCAGCCAAACCGGACTAGCGGAACAAGAGACCCAGTACTTC
CASSQTGLAEQETQYF
>.|TRBV7-6|.|TRBJ1-1
TGTGCCAGCAGCCGGGGGGGGACCACTGAAGCTTTCTTT
CASSRGGTTEAFF
>.|TRBV11-1|.|TRBJ2-7
TGTGCCAGCAGCTTAAGGGAGAACCCCTACGAGCAGTACTTC
CASSLRENPYEQYF
>.|TRBV30|.|TRBJ1-2
TGTGCCTGGAGTGTAGGCCCAGGATCCGGCTACACCTTC
CAWSVGPGSGYTF
>.|TRBV15|.|TRBJ2-5
TGTGCCACCAGCAGAGAAGGCGGATCACAAGAGACCCAGTACTTC
CATSREGGSQETQYF
>.|TRBV27|TRBD2|TRBJ2-1
TGTGCCAGCAGACTGGGACTAGCGGGGACCTCGAACAATGAGCAGTTCTTC
CASRLGLAGTSNNEQFF
>.|TRBV28|.|TRBJ1-2
TGTGCCAGCAGTTTGCAGTCGACGGGGGGCTACACCTTC
CASSLQSTGGYTF
>.|TRBV28|TRBD1|TRBJ1-4
TGTGCCAGCAGTTTAAACCAGGGGGGTGAAAAACTGTTTTTT
CASSLNQGGEKLFF
>.|TRBV2|.|TRBJ2-3
TGTGCCAGCAGTGACAGGGACTCCACAGATACGCAGTATTTT
CASSDRDSTDTQYF
>.|TRBV5-4|TRBD1|TRBJ2-5
TGTGCCAGCAGCCAGGACAGGGGGCGAGAGACCCAGTACTTC
CASSQDRGRETQYF
>.|TRBV2|.|TRBJ2-1
TGTGCCAGCAGTTACCGGGTCCCGAGATACAATGAGCAGTTCTTC
CASSYRVPRYNEQFF
>.|TRBV5-8|.|TRBJ2-7
TGTGCCAGCAGCTTGGTCCGAGGGGGCGAGCAGTACTTC
CASSLVRGGEQYF
>.|TRBV27|.|TRBJ2-3
TGTGCCAGCAGTCTCACAGGTCTGGCAGATACGCAGTATTTT
CASSLTGLADTQYF
>.|TRBV5-1|TRBD2|TRBJ2-2
TGCGCCAGCAGCTCCACCGGGACTAGCGGGACCGGGGAGCTGTTTTTT
CASSSTGTSGTGELFF
>.|TRBV4-1|.|TRBJ2-3
TGCGCCAGCAGCCTCCAAGGGGTTCTAAGCACAGATACGCAGTATTTT
CASSLQGVLSTDTQYF
>.|TRBV27|TRBD1|TRBJ2-2
TGTGCCAGCAGTTCGGGACAGGGAGGAACCGGGGAGCTGTTTTTT
CASSSGQGGTGELFF
>.|TRBV9|TRBD2|TRBJ2-5
TGTGCCAGCAGCGGGACTAGCGGGAGTGTAGAGACCCAGTACTTC
CASSGTSGSVETQYF
>.|TRBV13|TRBD1|TRBJ2-7
TGTGCCAGCACCGATAGACAGGGACACGAGCAGTACTTC
CASTDRQGHEQYF
>.|TRBV27|TRBD1|TRBJ2-2
TGTGCCAGCAGTGAAATACAGGGGGCGAACACCGGGGAGCTGTTTTTT
CASSEIQGANTGELFF